Listed here is a single T cell receptor (beta chain). The data belong to a study of blood T cells in healthy people across ages. Extractions gave at least 5.5 micrograms of total RNA per sample. V lost 10 bases and J lost 2; bases outside the gene matches: 15. Germline V CDR1 and CDR2: ENHRY, SYGVKD. CDR3 length: 16 residues. The authors ran a second PCR of about 6 to 11 cycles using a sample-barcoded 5' primer and a J-beta primer mix. A 12-random-nucleotide template-switch adaptor tagged each cDNA molecule. Every sample returned 2.5 million or more CDR3-containing paired-end reads. TCRdb analysed the 5' RACE reads with MiXCR anew, one entry per CDR3 protein. The sample contains over 950,000 distinct CDR3 sequences, about 53% of which appear only once.

The TCR was taken from an older woman in good health. Source material: blood. This sequence joins TRBV10-3 and TRBJ2-7; 9 bases line up with TRBD1. The CDR3: CATANYPGTGTYEQYF. CDR3 in DNA: TGTGCCACAGCGAACTACCCCGGGACAGGGACCTACGAGCAGTACTTC.